This T cell receptor (beta chain) was documented in a study of CD8 T cells in Susac syndrome. It was with random hexamers that 0.5 to 1 ug RNA was reverse transcribed. A multiplex approach, immunoSEQ multiplex PCR, amplified TCR beta CDR3 across 54 Vbeta and 13 Jbeta. One entry per CDR3 protein results from TCRdb running MiXCR on the immunoSEQ multiplex PCR reads. Of 250,000 to 300,000 distinct CDR3 sequences listed, roughly 81% are singletons. This clonotype was counted a single time. Germline CDR1 is LGHDT and CDR2 is YNNKEL (reference sequence). The CDR3 consists of 16 residues. V gave up 1 base and J gave up 4 bases, with 16 bases separating them. CD8+ and CD4+ T cells from blood underwent TCR beta sequencing. FACS was used to enrich TEMRA cells, whereas the CD8+ and CD4+ T cells were obtained by negative isolation.

This chain connects TRBV3-1 to TRBJ1-1; D is undetermined. This clonotype originated in a human donor with multiple sclerosis. The sample taken for sequencing was CD8+ T cells from PBMCs. The CDR3 spells CASSQGFRLGGTEAFF. The CDR3 DNA reads TGTGCCAGCAGCCAAGGATTCCGGCTCGGTGGCACTGAAGCTTTCTTT. Full variable domain (rest looked up from reference TRBV3-1 and TRBJ1-1): DTAVSQTPKYLVTQMGNDKSIKCEQNLGHDTMYWYKQDSKKFLKIMFSYNNKELIINETVPNRFSPKSPDKAHLNLHINSLELGDSAVYFCASSQGFRLGGTEAFFGQGTRLTVV.